This entry features one TCR beta chain sequence. Germline V lookup: CDR1 SEHNR, CDR2 FQNEAQ (reference sequence). V lost 5 bases to trimming and J lost 7 bases; unmatched junction nucleotides: 10. The CDR3 covers 15 residues. The record originates from a study of cytomegalovirus exposure and HLA in healthy donors. The donors formed part of the roughly 120-subject validation cohort, distinct from the roughly 700-subject first cohort. The table came from immunoSEQ multiplex PCR; TCRdb's copy has only in-frame clones and leaves some out. The sample lists roughly 220,000 clones, 75% to 90% occurring once.

This chain links TRBV7-9 with TRBJ2-2, with 7 bases identical to TRBD1. Sequencing was performed on PBMCs. The clonotype originates from a woman aged 25 to 39 in good health and CMV-seropositive. The chain's CDR3 is CASSPKGGGGGELFF. The CDR3 nucleotides are TGTGCCAGCAGCCCTAAAGGGGGCGGCGGCGGGGAGCTGTTTTTT.